This T cell receptor (beta chain) was profiled in a study of OX40 agonist ivuxolimab in advanced cancers. Describing the broader study: The costimulatory receptor OX40 (CD134) was targeted by ivuxolimab, a fully human IgG2 agonistic monoclonal antibody. Intravenous ivuxolimab was administered to patients every 2 weeks at six dose levels: 0.01, 0.1, 0.3, 1.5, 3 and 10 mg/kg. Of the approximately 50 dose-escalation patients, hepatocellular carcinoma was present in about 20, melanoma in approximately 15, renal cell carcinoma in 9 and head and neck cancer in 9. A male proportion of nearly 85% and a mean age of about 60 years, ranging from about 20 to 79, were recorded for the dose-escalation cohort. Patients were allowed to have had prior anti-PD-1, anti-PD-L1 or anti-CTLA-4 therapy, and around 37% of the dose-escalation patients had previously received checkpoint inhibitors. Partial responses occurred in three dose-escalation patients: two with cutaneous melanoma and one with hepatocellular carcinoma. Peripheral TCRbeta sequencing was intended to test whether TCR sequence diversity was altered and clonal T-cell expansion was caused by ivuxolimab. The paper covers the monotherapy dose-escalation part of the phase I ivuxolimab trial, which included N = 52 patients.

This clone was detected a few times. Its antigen is not yet known. No qualities accompany the bases; no much larger clone lies one base away. The trim is 5 bases for V and 8 bases for J, with a gap of 7 bases between the germline ends. Reading from cysteine to phenylalanine, the CDR3 counts 12 amino acids. Just the 36-base CDR3 DNA is kept, in frame starting at base 1. The germline V gene yields ENHRY for CDR1 and SYGVKD for CDR2. Patients with a history of autoimmune disease or receiving systemic immunosuppression were excluded from the trial. Peripheral blood for TCR sequencing was drawn from every dose cohort at baseline, at cycle 4 day 1 and at cycle 7 day 1. The samples were taken from a phase I, first-in-human, multicenter, open-label dose-escalation trial of ivuxolimab. Adults with locally advanced or metastatic head and neck squamous cell, hepatocellular, melanoma or renal cell carcinoma were enrolled in the trial. Before TCR sequencing, CD4+ and CD8+ T cells were separately sorted from peripheral blood.

Genomic DNA was extracted from sorted cells for sequencing of the TCRbeta CDR3 region. The immunoSEQ Assay was used for sequencing of TCRbeta CDR3 regions. The immuneACCESS repertoire file appears here via TCRdb, limited to in-frame rearrangements. These files lack a portion of the clones; in checked studies, under half of the deficit traces to unresolved V genes, and the cause of the others is not known. The sample table records roughly 76,000 clones; approximately 86% of these occur just once. The ten largest make up 5.5% to 6% of the sample. Summary of the overall study and its limitations: After ivuxolimab, CD8+ T cells had more expanded clones than CD4+ T cells on average. Low levels of normalized T-cell clonal expansion were also seen in some patients who did not respond. At doses of 0.1 to 3.0 mg/kg, clonal expansion of both CD4+ and CD8+ blood T cells was observed from baseline to week 6. Which antigens the clonally expanded peripheral T cells were specific for was not determined. In the 0.1-3.0 mg/kg groups, partial responders had among the lowest normalized peripheral clonal expansion, particularly in CD8+ T cells.

The origin of this receptor is an adult with an advanced solid tumor such as melanoma, head and neck, liver or kidney cancer. The specimen was CD4+ or CD8+ T cells sorted from blood, collected in a trial of the OX40 agonist ivuxolimab. The sequence is built from TRBV10-3 and TRBJ1-6, with no confident D gene call. The DNA sequence follows: TGTGCCATCAGTTCTGGGGATTCACCCCTCCACTTT. It codes for CAISSGDSPLHF.